Listed below are T cell receptor beta chains from one sample, sequenced in a study of blood T cell repertoires in COVID-19. Sequencing used immunoSEQ multiplex PCR; TCRdb keeps in-frame clones, though not all of them. In the table there are roughly 100,000 clones, roughly 80% of which are singletons. Material for sequencing was peripheral blood. All receptors derive from an elderly woman with acute or convalescent COVID-19. Both conserved end residues are part of each CDR3. The D gene is left open where the match is weak. Size tells how often a clone was seen (once, few, many) or the class of an expanded clone, and some rows leave it out.

>TRBJ2-1|TRBD2|once|TRBV19
TGTGCCAGTAGTTCTACTAGCGGGAGTCCGGACAATGAGCAGTTCTTC
CASSSTSGSPDNEQFF
>TRBJ1-6|NA|NA|TRBV7-2
TGTGCCAGCAGCTTGAGCAGGGCTAATTCACCCCTCCACTTT
CASSLSRANSPLHF
>TRBJ1-3|NA|NA|TRBV4-1
TGCGCCAGCAGCCAAGATTATGGGGGCCAAGTCGGAAACACCATATATTTT
CASSQDYGGQVGNTIYF
>TRBJ2-2|NA|NA|TRBV1
TGCACCAGCAGCCAAGGAGAGCGGACAGGGGGAGTCACCGGGGAGCTGTTTTTT
CTSSQGERTGGVTGELFF
>TRBJ2-4|NA|NA|TRBV10-1
TGCGCCAGCAGTAGCGCGGGGTCCAAAAACATTCAGTACTTC
CASSSAGSKNIQYF
>TRBJ2-5|TRBD2|once|TRBV10-3
TGTGCCATCAGTGGGCCCGGACTAGCGGGGACCCAAGAGACCCAGTACTTC
CAISGPGLAGTQETQYF
>TRBJ1-2|NA|NA|TRBV7-2
TGTGCCAGTTCCAACCAGGTGGGGCTTGGCTACACCTTC
CASSNQVGLGYTF
>TRBJ2-7|NA|NA|TRBV24-1
TGTGCCACCAGTGACTCCAGGGCGAACGGGTACGAGCAGTACTTC
CATSDSRANGYEQYF
>TRBJ1-2|NA|once|TRBV10-3
TGTGCCATCAGTGATCAGGGATCCTTAGGAGGCTACACCTTC
CAISDQGSLGGYTF
>TRBJ2-3|NA|NA|TRBV10-3
TGTGCCATCAGTGTGCAGGCCCCAAACACAGATACGCAGTATTTT
CAISVQAPNTDTQYF
>TRBJ2-3|NA|NA|TRBV5-1
TGCGCCAGCAGCTTGGCTGTCAGCGAGACGCAGTATTTT
CASSLAVSETQYF
>TRBJ1-2|TRBD1|NA|TRBV10-3
TGTGCCATCAGTGAGACAGGGGGTCTTGATGGCTACACCTTC
CAISETGGLDGYTF
>TRBJ2-1|TRBD2|NA|TRBV5-4
TGTGCCAGCAGCTTGGCGGCGGGAGATTACAATGAGCAGTTCTTC
CASSLAAGDYNEQFF
>TRBJ1-1|TRBD1|NA|TRBV3-1/TRBV3-2
TGTGCCAGCAACTCATACCGGGACAGGGGGCTGGCTTTCTTT
CASNSYRDRGLAFF
>TRBJ1-2|NA|NA|TRBV19
TGTGCCAGTAGTCAAAGAGGGCAGGGGTATGGCTACACCTTC
CASSQRGQGYGYTF
>TRBJ1-4|TRBD1|NA|TRBV5-1
TGCGCCAGCAGCTTGGAGACAGGGACAAATGAAAAACTGTTTTTT
CASSLETGTNEKLFF
>TRBJ1-2|NA|NA|TRBV14
TGTGCCAGCAGCCAAGCGGTCCAGGCCTATGGCTACACCTTC
CASSQAVQAYGYTF
>TRBJ2-5|TRBD1|NA|TRBV2
TGTGCCAGCAGTGGCCCTATTAACAGACAGGGACAAGAGACCCAGTACTTC
CASSGPINRQGQETQYF
>TRBJ1-3|NA|NA|TRBV6-5
TGTGCCAGCAGACCCCAGGGTTCTGGAAACACCATATATTTT
CASRPQGSGNTIYF
>TRBJ2-2|NA|NA|TRBV2
TGTGCCAGCGGGGGCACACTGACCGGGGAGCTGTTTTTT
CASGGTLTGELFF
>TRBJ2-3|NA|NA|TRBV11-3
TGTGCCAGCAGCTTAGTAGCGGCCACAGATACGCAGTATTTT
CASSLVAATDTQYF
>TRBJ1-6|NA|NA|TRBV3-1/TRBV3-2
TGTGCCAGCAGCCAAGTTAGAGGGAATTCACCCCTCCACTTT
CASSQVRGNSPLHF
>TRBJ2-5|TRBD1|few|TRBV7-7
TGTGCCAGCAGCTTGGGGACAGGGAATCAAGAGACCCAGTACTTC
CASSLGTGNQETQYF
>TRBJ2-2|NA|NA|TRBV5-1
TGCGCCACTAGCGTACAGGGGTACACCGGGGAGCTGTTTTTT
CATSVQGYTGELFF
>TRBJ2-2|TRBD2|NA|TRBV7-8
TGTGCCAGCAGCTTAGCGGGAGGGGCAGGACCGAACACCGGGGAGCTGTTTTTT
CASSLAGGAGPNTGELFF
>TRBJ1-5|NA|NA|TRBV28
TGTGCCAGCAGTTTACAGGGGCCCCTTGGCAATCAGCCCCAGCATTTT
CASSLQGPLGNQPQHF
>TRBJ2-1|TRBD2|NA|TRBV7-2
TGTGCCAGCAGCCAGACTAGCGGGAGGGCCTCTGAGCAGTTCTTC
CASSQTSGRASEQFF
>TRBJ2-1|TRBD2|NA|TRBV7-9
TGTGCCAGCAGCTTACCCGGGACTAGCGGTGAGCAGTTCTTC
CASSLPGTSGEQFF
>TRBJ1-2|NA|once|TRBV18
TGTGCCAGCTCACAAGGGGCTAACTATGGCTACACCTTC
CASSQGANYGYTF
>TRBJ1-4|TRBD1|few|TRBV10-1
TGCGCCAGCAGTGATGCCGGGACAGGGGGCGATGAAAAACTGTTTTTT
CASSDAGTGGDEKLFF
>TRBJ2-2|NA|NA|TRBV12-5
TGTGCTAGTGGTTTCTCCACAGGTAACACCGGGGAGCTGTTTTTT
CASGFSTGNTGELFF
>TRBJ1-1|NA|NA|TRBV19
TGTGCCACCCTGACAGGGAACACTGAAGCTTTCTTT
CATLTGNTEAFF
>TRBJ1-1|NA|NA|TRBV11-3
TGTGCCAGCAGCGCGTATTTAGGGGGTGAAGCTTTCTTT
CASSAYLGGEAFF
>TRBJ1-5|NA|NA|TRBV10-3
TGTGCCATCAGAGGGGAGGCCAATCAGCCCCAGCATTTT
CAIRGEANQPQHF
>TRBJ2-7|NA|few|TRBV11-2
TGTGCCAGCAGCTTAGCCACAGGTTCCTACGAGCAGTACTTC
CASSLATGSYEQYF
>TRBJ2-2|NA|NA|TRBV19
TGTGCCAGTAGTCTTGTTCGGGGATTCACCGGGGAGCTGTTTTTT
CASSLVRGFTGELFF
>TRBJ1-2|NA|NA|TRBV7-2
TGTGCCAGCAGCTCTCTTCAGGGTAACTATGGCTACACCTTC
CASSSLQGNYGYTF
>TRBJ2-1|NA|few|TRBV28
TGTGCCAGCACCTCCCCTCGGGGGACGTATGAGCAGTTCTTC
CASTSPRGTYEQFF
>TRBJ2-5|NA|NA|TRBV9
TGTGCCAGCAGCGTAGAGGGACTGCAAGAGACCCAGTACTTC
CASSVEGLQETQYF
>TRBJ1-1|NA|NA|TRBV5-1
TGCGCCAGCAGTTCGTTCAGGAACACTGAAGCTTTCTTT
CASSSFRNTEAFF
>TRBJ1-2|TRBD1|NA|TRBV25-1
TGTGCCAGCAGTGTGACAGGGCCTAACTATGGCTACACCTTC
CASSVTGPNYGYTF
>TRBJ2-1|NA|once|TRBV10-3
TGTGCCATCAACGTCAGGGGAGTCTACAATGAGCAGTTCTTC
CAINVRGVYNEQFF
>TRBJ1-6|NA|NA|TRBV4-1
TGCGCCAGCAGCCACGGGACTCTTAATTCACCCCTCCACTTT
CASSHGTLNSPLHF
>TRBJ2-3|TRBD1|NA|TRBV5-1
TGCGCCAGCAGCCTGGGACAGGGGAAAGATACGCAGTATTTT
CASSLGQGKDTQYF
>TRBJ1-4|NA|once|TRBV18
TGTGCCAGCTCGCCCCGGGGAGCAACTAATGAAAAACTGTTTTTT
CASSPRGATNEKLFF
>TRBJ1-2|NA|NA|TRBV20-1
TGCAGTGTCCCGTTCAGGGATGGCTACACCTTC
CSVPFRDGYTF
>TRBJ2-2|NA|NA|TRBV19
TGTGCCAGTAGTTTGGGGCACGGGGAGCTGTTTTTT
CASSLGHGELFF
>TRBJ1-3|NA|NA|TRBV7-6
TGTGCCAGCAGCTTAGCTAAGGGGTACTCTGGAAACACCATATATTTT
CASSLAKGYSGNTIYF
>TRBJ2-3|NA|once|TRBV24-1
TGTGCCACCAGTGATTCGGGGATTGTAGCAGCGCAGTATTTT
CATSDSGIVAAQYF
>TRBJ2-2|TRBD1|NA|TRBV4-1
TGCGCCAGCAGCCGGGACAGGGCGAACACCGGGGAGCTGTTTTTT
CASSRDRANTGELFF
>TRBJ2-1|TRBD2|NA|TRBV19
TGTGCCAGTAGTACTAGCGGGAGCTCCTACAATGAGCAGTTCTTC
CASSTSGSSYNEQFF
>TRBJ1-4|NA|NA|TRBV5-1
TGCGCCAGCAGCTTGGTCACACCTGCAACTAATGAAAAACTGTTTTTT
CASSLVTPATNEKLFF
>TRBJ2-5|NA|NA|TRBV6-1
TGTGCCAGCAGTGAAAACCCGGAGGTAAAGACCCAGTACTTC
CASSENPEVKTQYF
>TRBJ1-1|NA|NA|TRBV11-2
TGTGCCAGCAGCTTAGATGGCAGGGAGAACACTGAAGCTTTCTTT
CASSLDGRENTEAFF